The 18 T cell receptor beta chains below all came from one sample that was sequenced in a study of T cells after posttransplantation cyclophosphamide. The method was immunoSEQ multiplex PCR; TCRdb's version includes in-frame clones alone and lacks a portion of them. The data contain around 13,000 clones, about four fifths of them singletons. Sequencing was done on a sample of memory CD4+ T cells sorted from PBMCs. The receptors derive from a man over 45 in good health, CMV-negative, and a related stem cell transplant donor.

The DNA for the CDR3 is TGCGCCAGCAGACCGACTAGGGACACCGGGGAGCTGTTTTTT. Translated: CASRPTRDTGELFF. The V and J genes are TRBV5-1 and TRBJ2-2, with D possibly TRBD2 on 6 matching bases. Germline V gene lookup returns CDR1 SGHRS and CDR2 YFSETQ. V shed 5 bases and J shed 3 bases, with 11 bases lying between them. The CDR3 is made up of 14 amino acids.

This clone appeared once. The chain carries TRBV7-2 and TRBJ1-1; D perhaps matches TRBD1 (6 bases). V was shortened by 3 bases and J by 5 bases, with 19 bases between the two germline ends. Looked up from germline, CDR1 is SGHTA and CDR2 is FQGNSA. The CDR3 sequence is 16 residues long. CDR3: CASSFGGAPRGTEAFF. The DNA of the CDR3 is TGTGCCAGCAGCTTCGGGGGGGCGCCCCGAGGGACTGAAGCTTTCTTT.

V and J are TRBV2 and TRBJ2-5; tentatively, D is TRBD1 (5 bases). The CDR3 spans 15 residues. In germline, CDR1 is SNHLY, CDR2 FYNNEI. V lost 0 bases and J lost 0, with 8 bases in between. The CDR3 loop reads CASSEAAGNQETQYF. CDR3 sequence (DNA): TGTGCCAGCAGTGAAGCGGCAGGGAACCAAGAGACCCAGTACTTC.

This clone was observed a handful of times. This rearrangement joins TRBV14 to TRBJ1-1, with 8 bases that match TRBD1. In germline, CDR1 is SGHDN, CDR2 FVKESK. CDR3 length: 16 residues. Trimming took 2 bases from V and 0 from J; bases not matched to a gene: 5. DNA of the CDR3: TGTGCCAGCAGCCAACGGACAGGGAACGTGAACACTGAAGCTTTCTTT. Amino acids: CASSQRTGNVNTEAFF.

The genes are TRBV11-3 and TRBJ2-3, with 10 nucleotides matching TRBD1. The CDR3 totals 16 residues. V shed 5 bases and J 2 bases; nucleotides not matched to a gene: 7. From germline, CDR1 is SGHNT and CDR2 YENEEA. For the CDR3, the DNA is TGTGCCAGCAGCGCGGGACAGGGGAGATCCACAGATACGCAGTATTTT. It yields the protein CASSAGQGRSTDTQYF.

This clone was recorded a few times. The chain combines TRBV5-1 with TRBJ2-7; 8 positions match TRBD1. Looked up from germline, CDR1 is SGHRS and CDR2 is YFSETQ. CDR3 length: 15 residues. The V gene end was trimmed by 1 base and the J gene end by 2 bases; junction bases not matched to a gene: 5. The CDR3 region is CASSLYGQGPYEQYF. The CDR3 region has the DNA TGCGCCAGCAGCTTGTACGGACAGGGACCCTACGAGCAGTACTTC.

Comment on this clone: One end of the junction varies from germline; a read error may be responsible. The chain links TRBV7-9 to TRBJ1-6, with D maybe TRBD1 (5 bases). CDR3 size: 16 residues. Germline V gene lookup returns CDR1 SEHNR and CDR2 FQNEAQ (reference sequence). CDR3 region: CASSQTRDGSNSPLHF. CDR3 nucleotides: TGTGCCAGCAGCCAGACCAGGGACGGGAGTAATTCCCCCCTCCACTTT.

This sequence joins TRBV7-9 and TRBJ1-2; D gene uncertain. The CDR3 totals 15 residues. V dropped 5 bases and J dropped 8 bases, with 21 bases sitting between them. Germline assignment: CDR1 SEHNR and CDR2 FQNEAQ (reference sequence). The CDR3 sequence is CASSPGLGSYEGYTF. DNA of the CDR3: TGTGCCAGCAGCCCCGGACTGGGAAGCTATGAAGGCTACACCTTC.

This clone showed up just a few times. The gene calls are TRBV11-3 and TRBJ2-3; perhaps TRBD1 as D (5 bases). Germline V lookup: CDR1 SGHNT, CDR2 YENEEA. With 1 base removed from V and 3 bases from J, the gap between germline ends came to 11 bases. The CDR3 is made up of 15 amino acids. CDR3: CASSLGRVGTDTQYF. Here the CDR3 DNA reads TGTGCCAGCAGCTTAGGCAGGGTCGGTACAGATACGCAGTATTTT.

In DNA, the CDR3 is TGCGCCAGCAGCTTGGTCGGGAAAGAGACCCAGTACTTC. It translates to CASSLVGKETQYF. The V gene is TRBV5-1, the J gene TRBJ2-5; TRBD2 might be the D (5 bases). Trimming pared 0 bases from V and 3 bases from J, leaving 6 bases between. Germline CDR1 SGHRS, CDR2 YFSETQ. This CDR3 comprises 13 residues.

This chain connects TRBV2 to TRBJ1-2; maybe TRBD1 (6 bases). V dropped 9 bases and J dropped 4 bases, with 12 bases sitting between them. The CDR3 covers 12 residues. Per germline, CDR1 SNHLY and CDR2 FYNNEI. The CDR3 here is CASERGGYGYTF. The CDR3, as DNA: TGTGCCAGTGAGAGGGGGGGCTATGGCTACACCTTC.

The V gene is TRBV11-1, the J gene TRBJ1-1; possibly TRBD1 for D (5 bases). The CDR3 contains 13 residues. Germline CDR1 is SGHAT and CDR2 is FQDESV (reference sequence). V was pared by 3 bases and J by 11 bases, with 16 bases between. CDR3 DNA: TGTGCCAGCAGCTTGCCCCAGGGTTTGAGGGCTTTCTTT. Translated: CASSLPQGLRAFF.

The chain carries TRBV7-8 and TRBJ2-2; maybe TRBD1 (6 bases). The V end lost 8 bases, the J end lost 4 bases, and 17 bases lay between the germline ends. CDR3 size: 15 residues. Looked up from germline, CDR1 is SGHVS and CDR2 is FQNEAQ. The DNA of the CDR3 is TGTGCCAGCGAGTACAGGGTAGGGAGCACCGGGGAGCTGTTTTTT. Translated, it gives CASEYRVGSTGELFF. Full variable domain (remainder filled in from reference TRBV7-8 and TRBJ2-2): GAGVSQSPRYKVAKRGQDVALRCDPISGHVSLFWYQQALGQGPEFLTYFQNEAQLDKSGLPSDRFFAERPEGSVSTLKIQRTQQEDSAVYLCASEYRVGSTGELFFGEGSRLTVL.

V is TRBV11-3 and J is TRBJ1-1, with 11 bases lining up with TRBD1. The CDR3 totals 14 residues. V shed 5 bases, J shed 5 bases, and the junction held 4 bases outside the gene matches. Per germline, CDR1 SGHNT and CDR2 YENEEA. The CDR3 DNA is TGTGCCAGCAGCCCTGGACAGGGGGCAACTGAAGCTTTCTTT. The encoded protein is CASSPGQGATEAFF.

V and J are TRBV6-5 and TRBJ2-7; 9 bases agree with TRBD2. CDR3 length equals 15 residues. From germline, CDR1 is MNHEY and CDR2 SVGAGI. Trimming took 2 bases from V and 5 from J; bases not matched to a gene: 7. The CDR3 nucleotides read TGTGCCAGCAGTTACGGGGCTAGCGGGGAGAACGAGCAGTACTTC. It yields the protein CASSYGASGENEQYF.

The chain combines TRBV30 with TRBJ2-6, with TRBD1 identical over 8 bases. CDR1 is GTSNPN, CDR2 SVGIG, per germline (reference sequence). Losses at the gene ends were 2 bases for V and 2 bases for J; bases not matched to a gene: 11. The CDR3 is 18 residues long. In DNA form, the CDR3 reads TGTGCCTGGAGTTTTCAGGGGGCGTTATTTACTGGGGCCAACGTCCTGACTTTC. Protein product: CAWSFQGALFTGANVLTF. Complete variable domain (other parts from reference TRBV30 and TRBJ2-6): SQTIHQWPATLVQPVGSPLSLECTVEGTSNPNLYWYRQAAGRGLQLLFYSVGIGQISSEVPQNLSASRPQDRQFILSSKKLLLSDSGFYLCAWSFQGALFTGANVLTFGAGSRLTVL.

This chain joins TRBV7-9 and TRBJ2-1; 7 bases map to TRBD2. Unmatched junction bases numbered 11, after V lost 3 bases and J lost 9 bases. This CDR3 comprises 15 residues. CDR1 is SEHNR and CDR2 is FQNEAQ in the germline V gene (reference sequence). Written as DNA, the CDR3 is TGTGCCAGCAGCTTTCTTAGCGGGTCTCGGGGTGAGCAGTTCTTC. This encodes CASSFLSGSRGEQFF.

This chain links TRBV5-1 with TRBJ2-3; 14 bases match TRBD2. The J segment lost 6 bases and the V segment lost 2 bases, leaving 5 bases of the junction unmatched. The CDR3 is 16 residues long. CDR1 and CDR2 (germline): SGHRS, YFSETQ. CDR3 residues: CASSFSRTSGGDTQYF. CDR3 DNA: TGCGCCAGCAGCTTTTCTAGGACTAGCGGGGGGGATACGCAGTATTTT.